These 14 T cell receptor beta chains were sequenced from one sample in a study of PD-L1 blockade in urothelial cancer. Time point in this sample: pretreatment peripheral blood. Measured with immunoSEQ multiplex PCR; TCRdb has only the in-frame clones, and not every one. The repertoire holds about 33,000 clones, with roughly 84% as singletons. The sequences come from PBMCs, collected around atezolizumab (anti-PD-L1) treatment. These receptors were collected from a man aged 55 to 69 with urothelial cancer.

This chain joins TRBV30 and TRBJ1-1; 12 nucleotides match TRBD1. Germline CDR1 reads GTSNPN; CDR2 reads SVGIG (reference sequence). The CDR3 sequence is 18 residues long. Germline trimming cut 3 bases from V and 3 bases from J; bases unmatched to any gene: 14. The CDR3 loop reads CAWSSGTGGLRAYTEAFF. In DNA form, the CDR3 reads TGTGCCTGGAGCTCCGGGACAGGGGGCCTCCGGGCGTACACTGAAGCTTTCTTT.

J is TRBJ1-2 and V is TRBV15; a weak D match, TRBD1 (6 bases). V was shortened by 2 bases and J by 4 bases, with 11 bases between the two germline ends. Germline V lookup: CDR1 LNHNV, CDR2 YYDKDF (reference sequence). The CDR3 contains 14 residues. CDR3 region: CATSRLLDSYGYTF. DNA of the CDR3: TGTGCCACCAGCAGACTATTGGACAGCTATGGCTACACCTTC. The variable domain in full, with the rest retrieved from reference TRBV15 and TRBJ1-2, is DAMVIQNPRYQVTQFGKPVTLSCSQTLNHNVMYWYQQKSSQAPKLLFHYYDKDFNNEADTPDNFQSRRPNTSFCFLDIRSPGLGDTAMYLCATSRLLDSYGYTFGSGTRLTVV.

This rearrangement joins TRBV2 to TRBJ2-1, with 13 bases fitting TRBD2. The germline gives CDR1 SNHLY, CDR2 FYNNEI. The CDR3 runs 14 residues. V lost 4 bases and J lost 9; bases outside the gene matches: 3. The CDR3 nucleotides are TGTGCCAGCAGTGCCGGGACTAGCGGGACTGAGCAGTTCTTC. As protein: CASSAGTSGTEQFF.

The chain has TRBV7-2 and TRBJ1-2; 9 bases agree with TRBD1. The CDR3 length is 14 residues. Germline CDR1 and CDR2: SGHTA and FQGNSA. V lost 3 bases to trimming and J lost 6 bases; unmatched junction nucleotides: 5. For the CDR3, the DNA is TGTGCCAGCAGCTTGAACAGGGGGCTGGATGGCTACACCTTC. Protein: CASSLNRGLDGYTF.

CDR3 amino acids: CASRSTQGTSSTDTQYF. The CDR3 coding sequence is TGTGCCAGCAGATCTACCCAGGGGACGTCTAGCACAGATACGCAGTATTTT. The rearrangement links TRBV14 to TRBJ2-3; the D gene is possibly TRBD1 (6 bases). The germline V and J ends were trimmed by 6 bases and 0 bases, with 19 bases remaining between them. The CDR3 totals 17 residues. Germline CDR1 reads SGHDN; CDR2 reads FVKESK.

The V call is TRBV6-6, the J call TRBJ1-2; D unclear. The CDR3 has 12 residues. Trimming took off 2 bases at V and 2 bases at J, with 3 bases between the two ends. CDR1 is MNHNY, CDR2 SVGAGI, per germline (reference sequence). The CDR3 coding sequence is TGTGCCAGCAGTTACGTAAACTATGGCTACACCTTC. It is translated as CASSYVNYGYTF.

The chain carries TRBV9 and TRBJ1-4; D perhaps matches TRBD1 (6 bases). The germline V and J ends were trimmed by 4 bases and 6 bases, with 13 bases remaining between them. Germline CDR1 reads SGDLS; CDR2 reads YYNGEE. This CDR3 has 14 amino acids. CDR3 in amino acids: CASSQTGKHEKLFF. The CDR3 DNA sequence: TGTGCCAGCAGCCAAACAGGGAAGCATGAAAAACTGTTTTTT.

J is TRBJ2-4 and V is TRBV2; maybe TRBD2 (6 bases). Per the germline V gene, CDR1 is SNHLY and CDR2 is FYNNEI. There are 12 residues in the CDR3. Trimming removed 4 bases at V and 8 bases at J, with 9 bases between. The CDR3 DNA follows: TGTGCCAGCAGTGTTGGAGGGGACATTCAGTACTTC. It codes for CASSVGGDIQYF. The whole variable domain, remainder taken from reference TRBV2 and TRBJ2-4, is EPEVTQTPSHQVTQMGQEVILRCVPISNHLYFYWYRQILGQKVEFLVSFYNNEISEKSEIFDDQFSVERPDGSNFTLKIRSTKLEDSAMYFCASSVGGDIQYFGAGTRLSVL.

The chain carries TRBV20-1 and TRBJ2-5; D is undetermined. This CDR3 comprises 11 residues. The germline CDR1 and CDR2 sequences are DFQATT and SNEGSKA (reference sequence). V was trimmed by 4 bases and J by 2 bases, leaving 5 bases between them. The CDR3 reads CSANKQETQYF. In DNA form, the CDR3 reads TGCAGTGCTAACAAACAAGAGACCCAGTACTTC.

The CDR3 DNA is TGTGCCAGCAGCGTAGAGGTAGCGGGTCCCTACGAGCAGTACTTC. Translating gives CASSVEVAGPYEQYF. The chain employs TRBV9 and TRBJ2-7; 7 nucleotides match TRBD2. J was trimmed by 2 bases and V by 0 bases; bases with no gene match: 5. Germline-derived CDR1 and CDR2 are SGDLS and YYNGEE. The CDR3 contains 15 residues.

This chain links TRBV30 with TRBJ1-1, with D unresolved. The germline V gene encodes CDR1 GTSNPN and CDR2 SVGIG (reference sequence). Trimming cost V 0 bases and J 7 bases, with 6 bases left between them. The CDR3 has 11 amino acids. CDR3 residues: CAWSVLSEAFF. DNA for the CDR3: TGTGCCTGGAGTGTACTTAGTGAAGCTTTCTTT.

V is TRBV18 and J is TRBJ2-7; D may be TRBD1 (6 bases). Germline CDR1 KGHSH, CDR2 LQKENI. V lost 6 bases to trimming and J lost 4 bases, with 10 bases between them. The CDR3 loop spans 12 amino acids. The CDR3 coding sequence is TGTGCCAGCTCCTACGACAGGTACGAGCAGTACTTC. Translating gives CASSYDRYEQYF.

This clone has only a few counts. This chain links TRBV6-5 with TRBJ2-2; D perhaps matches TRBD2 (5 bases). Germline V lookup: CDR1 MNHEY, CDR2 SVGAGI. V lost 7 bases, J lost 6 bases, and 15 bases lay in between. The CDR3 consists of 14 residues. The CDR3 protein is CASTGYDYSGELFF. CDR3 DNA sequence: TGTGCCAGCACGGGGTACGATTATTCCGGGGAGCTGTTTTTT.

The chain carries TRBV7-9 and TRBJ2-6, with TRBD2 as a possible D gene (5 bases). The CDR3 is 16 amino acids. Germline V lookup: CDR1 SEHNR, CDR2 FQNEAQ (reference sequence). V lost 3 bases and J 0 bases, leaving 9 bases between the germline ends. CDR3 protein: CASSFSRGSGANVLTF. CDR3 DNA sequence: TGTGCCAGCAGCTTTAGTCGGGGCTCTGGGGCCAACGTCCTGACTTTC. Using reference TRBV7-9 and TRBJ2-6 for the parts outside the CDR3, the full variable domain is DTGVSQNPRHKITKRGQNVTFRCDPISEHNRLYWYRQTLGQGPEFLTYFQNEAQLEKSRLLSDRFSAERPKGSFSTLEIQRTEQGDSAMYLCASSFSRGSGANVLTFGAGSRLTVL.